These 16 T cell receptor beta chains share one sample of origin, sequenced in a study of T cell responses to AZD1222 COVID-19 vaccine. Sequencing was performed with immunoSEQ multiplex PCR; in TCRdb, only in-frame clones are kept and a portion is missing. Among some 36,000 clones listed, approximately 91% were seen once. The sample here was peripheral blood, taken on day 0 of AZD1222 vaccination. The source is an adult in good health.

This sequence joins TRBV7-2 and TRBJ2-7; no clear D. Per germline, CDR1 SGHTA and CDR2 FQGNSA. V dropped 4 bases and J dropped 5 bases, with 0 bases sitting between them. The CDR3 extends over 9 amino acids. CDR3 sequence (DNA): TGTGCCAGCAGCTACGAGCAGTACTTC. Translating it yields CASSYEQYF.

The gene calls are TRBV27 and TRBJ1-4, with D possibly being TRBD1 (5 bases). Germline V gene lookup returns CDR1 MNHEY and CDR2 SMNVEV (reference sequence). The V gene lost 2 bases and the J gene lost 8 bases, with 15 bases spanning the gap. The length of the CDR3 is 15 residues. The CDR3 DNA is TGTGCCAGCAGTTTAAGCCCGGGGCGAAGAGAAAAACTGTTTTTT. Translated: CASSLSPGRREKLFF.

This rearrangement joins TRBV19 to TRBJ1-4; the match to TRBD1 covers 8 bases. Germline V gene lookup returns CDR1 LNHDA and CDR2 SQIVND (reference sequence). This CDR3 region has 14 residues. V shed 5 bases, J shed 6 bases, and the junction held 5 bases outside the gene matches. The CDR3 loop is CASSQGARDEKLFF. DNA of the CDR3: TGTGCCAGTAGTCAGGGGGCTCGCGATGAAAAACTGTTTTTT. Looking up the rest from reference TRBV19 and TRBJ1-4 gives the full variable domain: DGGITQSPKYLFRKEGQNVTLSCEQNLNHDAMYWYRQDPGQGLRLIYYSQIVNDFQKGDIAEGYSVSREKKESFPLTVTSAQKNPTAFYLCASSQGARDEKLFFGSGTQLSVL.

This clone was observed a single time. One end of the junction does not line up with germline, which may come from a read error. V is TRBV28 and J is TRBJ1-4, with TRBD1 matching 8 bases. Germline CDR1 and CDR2: MDHEN and SYDVKM. The CDR3 covers 15 residues. The CDR3 loop reads CASSFPQGANEKLFF. CDR3 nucleotides: TGTGCCAGCAGTTTCCCCCAGGGGGCTAACGAAAAACTGTTTTTT. The whole variable domain, remainder taken from reference TRBV28 and TRBJ1-4, is DVKVTQSSRYLVKRTGEKVFLECVQDMDHENMFWYRQDPGLGLRLIYFSYDVKMKEKGDIPEGYSVSREKKERFSLILESASTNQTSMYLCASSFPQGANEKLFFGSGTQLSVL.

J is TRBJ2-7 and V is TRBV10-1, with 7 bases matching TRBD1. Germline assignment: CDR1 WNHNN and CDR2 SYGVQD (reference sequence). J was trimmed by 3 bases and V by 0 bases; bases with no gene match: 5. The CDR3 contains 15 residues. The CDR3 nucleotides are TGCGCCAGCAGTGAGTCGGCAGGGGGTTTCTACGAGCAGTACTTC. It encodes CASSESAGGFYEQYF.

The chain links TRBV2 to TRBJ2-7; unclear D gene. The germline V gene encodes CDR1 SNHLY and CDR2 FYNNEI. With 6 bases removed from V and 0 bases from J, the gap between germline ends came to 9 bases. The CDR3 extends over 13 amino acids. The CDR3 bases are TGTGCCAGCAGCGCCGGTCCCTCCTACGAGCAGTACTTC. Translation gives CASSAGPSYEQYF.

This chain joins TRBV19 and TRBJ1-2; no clear D. The V and J ends lost 6 bases and 8 bases respectively, with 13 bases between them. Germline CDR1 and CDR2: LNHDA and SQIVND (reference sequence). The CDR3 contains 12 residues. CDR3 sequence (DNA): TGTGCCAGTAGCAACAGCGGCTTGGGCTACACCTTC. It codes for CASSNSGLGYTF.

The chain uses TRBV3-1 (or the pseudogene TRBV3-2) and TRBJ2-1, with TRBD2 identical over 9 bases. Trimming cost V 3 bases and J 2 bases; bases outside gene matches: 11. CDR1 and CDR2 (germline): LGHDT, YNNKEL (reference sequence). The CDR3 runs 18 residues. Written as DNA, the CDR3 is TGTGCCAGCAGCCAGGTCCTAAGAGCGGGAGGTACCTACAATGAGCAGTTCTTC. It codes for CASSQVLRAGGTYNEQFF.

The chain employs TRBV6-5 and TRBJ2-5, with a possible D match to TRBD2 (6 bases). The ends were cut back, 6 bases at V and 1 base at J, with 15 bases in the middle. Looked up from germline, CDR1 is MNHEY and CDR2 is SVGAGI. CDR3 length: 15 amino acids. Here the CDR3 DNA reads TGTGCCAGCAGCCTCGTAGGCGGGACCCAAGAGACCCAGTACTTC. This gives the protein CASSLVGGTQETQYF.

The CDR3 sequence is CSVEALHSPGRYF. The DNA for the CDR3 is TGCAGCGTTGAGGCGCTACACTCCCCGGGGCGGTACTTC. V and J are TRBV29-1 and TRBJ2-7; D may be TRBD1 or TRBD2 (5 bases each). With 3 bases removed from V and 12 bases from J, the gap between germline ends came to 21 bases. Germline values: CDR1 SQVTM, CDR2 ANQGSEA. The CDR3 totals 13 residues.

This chain links TRBV4-1 with TRBJ2-1; 10 positions agree with TRBD2. J gave up 3 bases and V 0 bases, and 5 bases lay outside the gene matches. Germline CDR1 reads MGHRA; CDR2 reads YSYEKL. The CDR3 covers 17 residues. The CDR3 loop is CASSQDLAGAFYNEQFF. The CDR3 DNA follows: TGCGCCAGCAGCCAAGATCTAGCGGGGGCCTTCTACAATGAGCAGTTCTTC.

This chain connects TRBV4-1 to TRBJ1-6; possibly TRBD1 for D (5 bases). V dropped 3 bases and J dropped 10 bases, with 19 bases sitting between them. CDR3 length equals 16 residues. CDR1 and CDR2 from the germline V gene are MGHRA and YSYEKL. For the CDR3, the DNA is TGCGCCAGCAGCCAGTACGACCGAGGTAGGGGATCACCCCTCCACTTT. Its translation is CASSQYDRGRGSPLHF.

The rearrangement links TRBV11-2 to TRBJ1-5; D remains unclear. V lost 6 bases and J 0 bases, leaving 6 bases between the germline ends. There are 13 residues in the CDR3. The germline V gene has CDR1 SGHAT and CDR2 FQNNGV. The CDR3 DNA reads TGTGCCAGCAGGGACGGTAGCAATCAGCCCCAGCATTTT. This codes for CASRDGSNQPQHF.

In its sample, this clone was seen once. The CDR3 DNA is TGTGCCAGCATCGCCACAGGGGACACTGAAGCTTTCTTT. As protein: CASIATGDTEAFF. This chain joins TRBV12-3 or TRBV12-4 and TRBJ1-1, with TRBD1 matching 7 bases. V dropped 7 bases and J dropped 3; count of bases not matched to a gene: 5. There are 13 residues in the CDR3.

The genes are TRBV7-2 and TRBJ2-1; the match to TRBD2 covers 11 bases. The CDR3 has 17 amino acids. Germline V gives CDR1 SGHTA, CDR2 FQGNSA. Trimming at V came to 5 bases and at J to 1 base, leaving 7 bases not matched to a gene. The CDR3 coding sequence is TGTGCCAGCAGCGGTCCACTAGCGGGAGAGTCCTACAATGAGCAGTTCTTC. It specifies CASSGPLAGESYNEQFF.

The rearrangement links TRBV9 to TRBJ2-7; 16 bases match TRBD2. The junction had 25 bases not matched to a gene; V was cut back by 5 bases and J by 2 bases. CDR1 is SGDLS, CDR2 YYNGEE, per germline. The CDR3 is made up of 23 amino acids. The CDR3 sequence: CASRSDREALPGTSGRVTYEQYF. In DNA, the CDR3 is TGTGCCAGCAGGTCAGACCGGGAGGCACTCCCCGGGACTAGCGGGAGGGTTACCTACGAGCAGTACTTC.